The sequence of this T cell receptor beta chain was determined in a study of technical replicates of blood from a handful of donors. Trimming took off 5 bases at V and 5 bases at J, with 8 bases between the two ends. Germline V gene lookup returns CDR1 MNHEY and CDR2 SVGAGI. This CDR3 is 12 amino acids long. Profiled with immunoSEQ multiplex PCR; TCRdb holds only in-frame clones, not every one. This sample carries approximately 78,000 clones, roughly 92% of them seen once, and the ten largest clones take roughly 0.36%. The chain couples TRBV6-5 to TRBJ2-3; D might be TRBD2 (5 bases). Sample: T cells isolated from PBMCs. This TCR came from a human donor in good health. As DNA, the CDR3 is TGTGCCAGCAGTATAGGGAGAGATACGCAGTATTTT. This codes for CASSIGRDTQYF.